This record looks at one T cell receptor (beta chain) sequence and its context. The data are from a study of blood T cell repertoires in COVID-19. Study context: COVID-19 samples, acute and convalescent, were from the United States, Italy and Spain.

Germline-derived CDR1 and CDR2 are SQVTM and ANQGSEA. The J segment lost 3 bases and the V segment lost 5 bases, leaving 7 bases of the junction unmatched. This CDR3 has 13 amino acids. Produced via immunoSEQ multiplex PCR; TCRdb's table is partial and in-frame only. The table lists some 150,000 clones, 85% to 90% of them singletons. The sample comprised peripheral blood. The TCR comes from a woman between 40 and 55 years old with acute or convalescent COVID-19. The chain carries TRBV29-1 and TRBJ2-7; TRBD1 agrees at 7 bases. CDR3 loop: CSVRNRDSYEQYF. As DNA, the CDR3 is TGCAGCGTTAGGAACCGGGACAGCTACGAGCAGTACTTC.